A single T cell receptor beta chain is shown here with its context. What it binds is unknown. Expressed TCRB transcripts got sequenced, as all isolated RNA was reverse transcribed. Here immunoSEQ multiplex PCR was the method, and the copy in TCRdb shows in-frame clones only, minus some. The sample records 970,000 or so clones, roughly 17% being singletons. The CDR3 spans 17 residues. The V end was cut by 4 bases, the J end by 5 bases, with 23 bases between. Germline lookup yields CDR1 SGDLS and CDR2 YYNGEE. This sample was included in a study of beta chain features in type 1 diabetes. Study observations and caveats: It was not settled here whether HLA type affects TCRB rearrangement.

This chain links TRBV9 with TRBJ2-3; D may be TRBD2 (6 bases). This receptor was taken from a woman between 18 and 29 years old in good health. Material for sequencing was naive CD4+ T cells from blood. In DNA form, the CDR3 reads TGTGCCAGCAGCTCCCAGTTTAGGCTAGCCGGGAGAGATACGCAGTATTTT. Protein product: CASSSQFRLAGRDTQYF.